The present T cell receptor beta chain was sequenced within a study of T cell changes during pregnancy in multiple sclerosis. TCRdb's table, derived via immunoSEQ multiplex PCR, lists solely in-frame clones and lacks some. The sample yields tens of thousands of clones, about 91% seen once. This clone has just one count. The CDR3 contains 14 residues. Trimming took 2 bases from V and 2 from J; bases not matched to a gene: 0. Per the germline V gene, CDR1 is MNHEY and CDR2 is SMNVEV (reference sequence). Sequences were derived from peripheral blood, sampled before pregnancy. This receptor was taken from a female donor with multiple sclerosis, enrolled in a pregnancy study. The rearrangement links TRBV27 to TRBJ1-3, with TRBD1 matching over 7 bases. The CDR3 sequence is CASSLDRAGNTIYF. The CDR3 nucleotides read TGTGCCAGCAGTTTAGACAGGGCTGGAAACACCATATATTTT.